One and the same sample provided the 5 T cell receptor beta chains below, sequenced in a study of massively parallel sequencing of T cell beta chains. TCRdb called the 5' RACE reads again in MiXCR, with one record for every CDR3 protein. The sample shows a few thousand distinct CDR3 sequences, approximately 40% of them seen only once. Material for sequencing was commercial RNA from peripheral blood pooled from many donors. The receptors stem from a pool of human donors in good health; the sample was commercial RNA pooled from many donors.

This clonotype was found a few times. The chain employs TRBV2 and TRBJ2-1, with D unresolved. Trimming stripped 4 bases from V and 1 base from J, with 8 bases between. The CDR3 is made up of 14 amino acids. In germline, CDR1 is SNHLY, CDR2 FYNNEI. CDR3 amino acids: CASSVGGSYNEQFF. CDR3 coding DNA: TGTGCCAGCAGTGTCGGCGGATCCTACAATGAGCAGTTCTTC.

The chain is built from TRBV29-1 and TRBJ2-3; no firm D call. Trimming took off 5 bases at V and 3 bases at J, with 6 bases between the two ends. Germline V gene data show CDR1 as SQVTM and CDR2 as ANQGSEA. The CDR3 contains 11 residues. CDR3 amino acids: CSVSSTDTQYF. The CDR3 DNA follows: TGCAGCGTTTCCTCTACAGATACGCAGTATTTT.

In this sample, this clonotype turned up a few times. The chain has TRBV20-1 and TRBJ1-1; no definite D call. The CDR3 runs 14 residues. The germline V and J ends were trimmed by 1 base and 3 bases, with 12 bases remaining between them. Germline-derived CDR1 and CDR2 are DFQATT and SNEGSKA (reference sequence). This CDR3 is CSARANPGDTEAFF. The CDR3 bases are TGCAGTGCTAGAGCCAACCCCGGGGACACTGAAGCTTTCTTT.

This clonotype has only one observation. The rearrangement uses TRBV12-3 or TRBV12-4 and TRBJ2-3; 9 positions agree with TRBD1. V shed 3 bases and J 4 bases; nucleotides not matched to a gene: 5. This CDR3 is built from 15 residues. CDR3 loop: CASSFRDRAADTQYF. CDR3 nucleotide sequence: TGTGCCAGCAGTTTTAGGGACAGGGCTGCAGATACGCAGTATTTT.

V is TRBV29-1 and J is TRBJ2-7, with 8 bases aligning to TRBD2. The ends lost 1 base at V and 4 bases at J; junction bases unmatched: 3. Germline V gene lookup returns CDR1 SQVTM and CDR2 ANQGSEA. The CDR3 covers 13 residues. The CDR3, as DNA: TGCAGCGTTGAAGCGGGGGGGAATTACGAGCAGTACTTC. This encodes CSVEAGGNYEQYF.